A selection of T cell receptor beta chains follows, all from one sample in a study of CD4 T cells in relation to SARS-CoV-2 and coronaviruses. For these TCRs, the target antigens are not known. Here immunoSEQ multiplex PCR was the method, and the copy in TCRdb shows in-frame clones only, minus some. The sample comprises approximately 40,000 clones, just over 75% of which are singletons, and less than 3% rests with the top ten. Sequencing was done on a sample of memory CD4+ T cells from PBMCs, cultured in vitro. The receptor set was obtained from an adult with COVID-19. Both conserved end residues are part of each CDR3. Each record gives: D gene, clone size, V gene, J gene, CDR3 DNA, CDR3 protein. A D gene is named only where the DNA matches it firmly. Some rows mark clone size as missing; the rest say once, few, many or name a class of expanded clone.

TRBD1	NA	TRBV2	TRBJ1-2	TGTGCCAGCAGAGGACGAACAGGGGGTTCATATGGCTACACCTTC	CASRGRTGGSYGYTF
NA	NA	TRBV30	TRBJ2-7	TGTGCCTGGAGAGGGCAAGCGGTGAGGACCTACGAGCAGTACTTC	CAWRGQAVRTYEQYF
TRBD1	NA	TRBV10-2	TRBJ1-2	TGCGCCAGCTCTGGACAGGGGGGACCCTATGGCTACACCTTC	CASSGQGGPYGYTF
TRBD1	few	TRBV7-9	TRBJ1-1	TGTGCCAGCAGCTGGGTAACCGACAGGGCCCTAATGAACACTGAAGCTTTCTTT	CASSWVTDRALMNTEAFF
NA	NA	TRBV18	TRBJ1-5	TGTGCCAGCTCACCAGGGGTTAGTCAGCCCCAGCATTTT	CASSPGVSQPQHF
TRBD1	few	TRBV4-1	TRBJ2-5	TGCGCCAGCAGCCGGGACAGGGGTTTTCAAGAGACCCAGTACTTC	CASSRDRGFQETQYF
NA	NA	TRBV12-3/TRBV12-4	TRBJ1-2	TGTGCCAGCAGTTTAGTGCAGAACTATGGCTACACCTTC	CASSLVQNYGYTF
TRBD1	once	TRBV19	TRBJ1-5	TGTGCCACCAGGGGGAGCGGACCGGTTAACAATCAGCCCCAGCATTTT	CATRGSGPVNNQPQHF
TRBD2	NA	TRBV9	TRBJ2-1	TGTGCCAGCAGCTTCACTAGCGGGGTGAGCTCCTACAATGAGCAGTTCTTC	CASSFTSGVSSYNEQFF
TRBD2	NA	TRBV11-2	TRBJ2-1	TGTGCCAGCAGCTTAACGCGGGGGGGCCAGTTCTTC	CASSLTRGGQFF
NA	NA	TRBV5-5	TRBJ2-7	TGTGCCAGCAGACCCGGGACTTCGGGGTGGGAGCAGTACTTC	CASRPGTSGWEQYF
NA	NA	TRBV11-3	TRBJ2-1	TGTGCCAGCAGCTTAGGGGTTTCGAATGAGCAGTTCTTC	CASSLGVSNEQFF
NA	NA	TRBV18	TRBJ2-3	TGTGCCAGCTCACCACTTCCCCTCACAGATACGCAGTATTTT	CASSPLPLTDTQYF
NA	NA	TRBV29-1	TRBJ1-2	TGCAGCGTTGCTCCTTGGGGGCAGGGGACCTATGGCTACACCTTC	CSVAPWGQGTYGYTF
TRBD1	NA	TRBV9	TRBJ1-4	TGTGCCAGCAGCGCCCCACCGGGACAGCTGTTTTTT	CASSAPPGQLFF
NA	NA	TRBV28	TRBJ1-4	TGTGCCAGCAGAGCGACACACCGAGGTGAAAAACTGTTTTTT	CASRATHRGEKLFF
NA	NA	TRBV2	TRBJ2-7	TGTGCCAGCAGTGTCTTATTAGCGAACTCCTACGAGCAGTACTTC	CASSVLLANSYEQYF
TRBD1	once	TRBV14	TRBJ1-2	TGTGCCAGCAGCCCGGGACAGGGGACCTATGGCTACACCTTC	CASSPGQGTYGYTF
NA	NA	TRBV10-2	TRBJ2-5	TGCGCCAGCAGTGAGCCGGGACAAGAGACCCAGTACTTC	CASSEPGQETQYF
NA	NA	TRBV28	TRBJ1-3	TGTGCCAGCAGTCGGACAGTGGGCACCATATATTTT	CASSRTVGTIYF
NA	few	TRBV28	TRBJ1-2	TGTGCCAGCATCCCGCCCGGGGCCTCCTTAGGTGGCTACACCTTC	CASIPPGASLGGYTF
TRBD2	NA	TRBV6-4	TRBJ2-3	TGTGCCAGCAGTGCGGGAGGGCCAACAGATACGCAGTATTTT	CASSAGGPTDTQYF
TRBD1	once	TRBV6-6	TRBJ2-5	TGTGCCAGCAGTTACCCGACAGGGGTCGGTGCAGAGACCCAGTACTTC	CASSYPTGVGAETQYF
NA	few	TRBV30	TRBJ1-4	TGTGCCTGGAGCAGGGTCTTCGCTGAAAAACTGTTTTTT	CAWSRVFAEKLFF
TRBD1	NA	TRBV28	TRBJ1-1	TGTGCCAGCAGTTTATTCTCAGCCCCGGGACAGGGTTTAACTGAAGCTTTCTTT	CASSLFSAPGQGLTEAFF
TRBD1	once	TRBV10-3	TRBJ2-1	TGTGCCATCAGTGAGCCCGGGACAGTCGCCCCCAATGAGCAGTTCTTC	CAISEPGTVAPNEQFF
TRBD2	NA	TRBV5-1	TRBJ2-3	TGCGCCAGCAGCTCCCGCCGGGGAGGGTTGACAGATACGCAGTATTTT	CASSSRRGGLTDTQYF
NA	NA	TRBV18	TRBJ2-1	TGTGCCAGCTCACCTGGGTGGAACAATGAGCAGTTCTTC	CASSPGWNNEQFF
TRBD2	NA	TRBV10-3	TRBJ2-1	TGTGCCATGGGGGGGTACAATGAGCAGTTCTTC	CAMGGYNEQFF
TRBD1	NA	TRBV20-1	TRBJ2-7	TGCAGTGCTAGTGGGGGGGGACAGGGGAGTTACGAGCAGTACTTC	CSASGGGQGSYEQYF
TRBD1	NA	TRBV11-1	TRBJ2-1	TGTGCCAGCAGCTTATGGGACAGGGGAAACAATGAGCAGTTCTTC	CASSLWDRGNNEQFF
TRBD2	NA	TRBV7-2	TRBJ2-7	TGTGCCAGCAGCTTAACCAGCGGGGCCCGGACCTACGAGCAGTACTTC	CASSLTSGARTYEQYF
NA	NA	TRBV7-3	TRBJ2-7	TGTGCCAGAAGAATCCCCCTCGAGCAGTACTTC	CARRIPLEQYF
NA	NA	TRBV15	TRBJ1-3	TGTGCCACCAGCAGAGATGGAGGGCTCCCTGGAAACACCATATATTTT	CATSRDGGLPGNTIYF
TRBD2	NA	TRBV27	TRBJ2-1	TGTGCCAGCAGTTTAATGGCGGGAGGGCCCAATGAGCAGTTCTTC	CASSLMAGGPNEQFF
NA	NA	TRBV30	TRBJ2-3	TGTGCCTGGAGTGATAATAGTCGTATGGTAGATACGCAGTATTTT	CAWSDNSRMVDTQYF
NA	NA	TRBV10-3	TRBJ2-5	TGTGCCATCAGTGAGGGTCGAGCAGAGAAAGAGACCCAGTACTTC	CAISEGRAEKETQYF
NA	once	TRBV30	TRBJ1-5	TGTGCCTGGAGTGCCCAGAATAGCAATCAGCCCCAGCATTTT	CAWSAQNSNQPQHF
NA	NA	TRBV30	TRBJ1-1	TGTGCCGGAGGGGAGGCAGGACGCACTGAAGCTTTCTTT	CAGGEAGRTEAFF
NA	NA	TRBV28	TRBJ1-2	TGTGCCAGCAGTTCAGAAGTGAGGATTGTTGGCTACACCTTC	CASSSEVRIVGYTF
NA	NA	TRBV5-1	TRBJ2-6	TGCGCCAGCAGCTTGTACAGCCAAAGGGCCAACGTCCTGACTTTC	CASSLYSQRANVLTF
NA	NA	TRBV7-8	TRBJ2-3	TGTGCCAGCAGCCGCCCGCCGAGGCTAGACACAGATACGCAGTATTTT	CASSRPPRLDTDTQYF
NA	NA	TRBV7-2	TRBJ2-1	TGTGCCAGCAGCGTTTCCGGGACCCGCCCCTACAATGAGCAGTTCTTC	CASSVSGTRPYNEQFF
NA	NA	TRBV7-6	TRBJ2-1	TGTGCCAGCAGCCGACAGAGACAGGCAACAAGCTCCTACAATGAGCAGTTCTTC	CASSRQRQATSSYNEQFF
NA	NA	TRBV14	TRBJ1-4	TGTGCCAGCAGCCCTTCGCGGATATCTGAAAAACTGTTTTTT	CASSPSRISEKLFF
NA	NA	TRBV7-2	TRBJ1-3	TGTGCCAGCAGCTTCGGTGGGTCCTCTGGAAACACCATATATTTT	CASSFGGSSGNTIYF
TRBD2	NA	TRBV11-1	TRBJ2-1	TGTGCCAGCAGTGTAGCGGGAGTTTGGGGTGAGCAGTTCTTC	CASSVAGVWGEQFF
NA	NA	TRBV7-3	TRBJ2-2	TGTGCCAGCAGCTTACAGCACACCGGGGAGCTGTTTTTT	CASSLQHTGELFF
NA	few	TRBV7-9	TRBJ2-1	TGTGCCAGCAGCCCCCGGGGAGCAAGCAATGAGCAGTTCTTC	CASSPRGASNEQFF
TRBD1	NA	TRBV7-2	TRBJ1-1	TGTGCCAGCAGCCTCCACCGGACAGGGATGAACACTGAAGCTTTCTTT	CASSLHRTGMNTEAFF
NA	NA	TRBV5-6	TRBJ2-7	TGTGCCAGCAGCTTGCTGGGCGCCGGGTCGGGTGAGCAGTACTTC	CASSLLGAGSGEQYF
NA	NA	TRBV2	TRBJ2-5	TGTGCCAGCAAGGGCGGAGGGGGACAAGAGACCCAGTACTTC	CASKGGGGQETQYF